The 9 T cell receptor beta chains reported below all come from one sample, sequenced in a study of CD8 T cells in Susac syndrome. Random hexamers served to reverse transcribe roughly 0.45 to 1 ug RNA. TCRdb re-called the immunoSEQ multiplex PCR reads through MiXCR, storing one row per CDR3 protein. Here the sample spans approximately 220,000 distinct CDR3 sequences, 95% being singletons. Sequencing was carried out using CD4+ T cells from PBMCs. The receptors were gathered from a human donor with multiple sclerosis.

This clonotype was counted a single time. CDR3 in DNA: TGTGCCTGGAGTTTTCCGGGACAGGGCTATGGCTACACCTTC. Its protein is CAWSFPGQGYGYTF. The rearrangement links TRBV30 to TRBJ1-2, with TRBD1 matching over 9 bases. V lost 2 bases to trimming and J lost 4 bases; unmatched junction nucleotides: 5. The CDR3 length is 14 residues. Germline values: CDR1 GTSNPN, CDR2 SVGIG (reference sequence).

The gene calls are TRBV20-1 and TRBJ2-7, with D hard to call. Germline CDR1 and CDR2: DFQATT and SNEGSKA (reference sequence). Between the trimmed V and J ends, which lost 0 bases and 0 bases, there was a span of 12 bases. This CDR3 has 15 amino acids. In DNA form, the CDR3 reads TGCAGTGCTAGAGATGGCAGAGCGAGCTCCTACGAGCAGTACTTC. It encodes CSARDGRASSYEQYF.

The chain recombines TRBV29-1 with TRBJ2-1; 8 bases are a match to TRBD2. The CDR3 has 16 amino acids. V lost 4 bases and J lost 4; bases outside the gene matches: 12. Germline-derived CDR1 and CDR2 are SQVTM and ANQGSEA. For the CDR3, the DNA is TGCAGCGTTGTGGGTAGCGGGGTCAAAGGGTACAATGAGCAGTTCTTC. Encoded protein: CSVVGSGVKGYNEQFF.

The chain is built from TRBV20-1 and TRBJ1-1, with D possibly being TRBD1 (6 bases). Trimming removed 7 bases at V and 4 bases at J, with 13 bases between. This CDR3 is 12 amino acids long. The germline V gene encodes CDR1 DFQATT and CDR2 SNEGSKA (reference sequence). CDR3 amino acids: CSVRGGSTEAFF. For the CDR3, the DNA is TGCAGTGTGAGGGGGGGGAGCACTGAAGCTTTCTTT.

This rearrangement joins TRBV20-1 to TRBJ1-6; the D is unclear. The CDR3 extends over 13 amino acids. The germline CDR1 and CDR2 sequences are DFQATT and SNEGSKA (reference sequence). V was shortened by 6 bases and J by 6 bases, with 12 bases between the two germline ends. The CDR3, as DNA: TGCAGTGCGACGGCGGCAGCTAATTCACCCCTCCACTTT. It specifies CSATAAANSPLHF.

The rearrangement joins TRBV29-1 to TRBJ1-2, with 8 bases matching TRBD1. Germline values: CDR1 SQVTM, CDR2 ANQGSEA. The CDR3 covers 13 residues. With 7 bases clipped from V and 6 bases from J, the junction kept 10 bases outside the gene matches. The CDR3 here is CSANRGDLDGYTF. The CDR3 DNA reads TGCAGCGCCAACAGGGGGGATTTGGATGGCTACACCTTC. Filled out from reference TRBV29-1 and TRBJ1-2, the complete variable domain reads SAVISQKPSRDICQRGTSLTIQCQVDSQVTMMFWYRQQPGQSLTLIATANQGSEATYESGFVIDKFPISRPNLTFSTLTVSNMSPEDSSIYLCSANRGDLDGYTFGSGTRLTVV.

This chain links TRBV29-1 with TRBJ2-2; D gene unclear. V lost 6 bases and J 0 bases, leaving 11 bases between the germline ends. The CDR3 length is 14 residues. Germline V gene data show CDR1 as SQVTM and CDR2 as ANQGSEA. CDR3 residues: CSVIGIANTGELFF. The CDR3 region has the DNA TGCAGCGTGATAGGAATTGCGAACACCGGGGAGCTGTTTTTT.

CDR3 protein: CASSPVTGDTGELFF. Here the CDR3 DNA reads TGTGCCAGCAGCCCTGTTACAGGGGACACCGGGGAGCTGTTTTTT. The genes are TRBV11-2 and TRBJ2-2; 7 positions agree with TRBD1. Trimming cost V 5 bases and J 3 bases; bases outside gene matches: 6. The CDR3 consists of 15 residues. Per the germline V gene, CDR1 is SGHAT and CDR2 is FQNNGV.

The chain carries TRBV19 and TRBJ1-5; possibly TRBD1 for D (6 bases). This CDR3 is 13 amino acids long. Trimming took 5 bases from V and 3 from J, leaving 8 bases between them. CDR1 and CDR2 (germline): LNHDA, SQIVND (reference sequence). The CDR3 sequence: CASSRTVNQPQHF. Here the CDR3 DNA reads TGTGCCAGTAGTCGGACAGTCAATCAGCCCCAGCATTTT.